This is a list of T cell receptor beta chains from one sample in a study of regulatory T cells in long-lasting Graves disease. TCRdb redid the calling of the multiplex PCR reads with MiXCR, one entry per CDR3 protein. The sample holds over 200,000 distinct CDR3 sequences, about 20% seen once. These records were also assigned to another study, of T cells in Graves' hyperthyroidism and ophthalmopathy.

The material sequenced was peripheral blood mononuclear cells (PBMCs), taken at new diagnosis, from a patient treated with antithyroid drugs. All receptors come from a woman between 25 and 40 years old with Graves disease. Both conserved end residues are part of each CDR3. Fields, in order: D gene, clone size, J gene, V gene, CDR3 protein, CDR3 DNA. D genes are given only for firm matches. Size is stated for part of the rows, as once, few or many counts, or as a class when the clone is expanded.

NA	many	TRBJ1-1	TRBV19	CASIAGNTEAFF	TGTGCCAGTATAGCTGGGAACACTGAAGCTTTCTTT
NA	NA	TRBJ1-1	TRBV20-1	CSARGGVNTEAFF	TGCAGTGCTAGGGGGGGCGTCAACACTGAAGCTTTCTTT
NA	many	TRBJ1-2	TRBV3-1	CASSQAVWVGANYGYTF	TGTGCCAGCAGCCAAGCCGTCTGGGTCGGAGCTAACTATGGCTACACCTTC
NA	NA	TRBJ2-6	TRBV5-1	CASSYVGTGANVLTF	TGCGCCAGCAGCTATGTCGGGACTGGGGCCAACGTCCTGACTTTC
TRBD1	NA	TRBJ1-2	TRBV5-1	CASSFGQEDGYTF	TGCGCCAGCAGCTTCGGACAGGAGGATGGCTACACCTTC
NA	many	TRBJ2-3	TRBV7-2	CASRYTDTQYF	TGTGCCAGCAGATACACAGATACGCAGTATTTT
TRBD1	many	TRBJ1-1	TRBV7-8	CASSLRDRGILTEAFF	TGTGCCAGCAGCTTGCGGGACAGGGGTATTCTTACTGAAGCTTTCTTT
NA	NA	TRBJ2-2	TRBV7-9	CASSLDGTSGGELFF	TGTGCCAGCAGCCTAGACGGGACATCCGGCGGGGAGCTGTTTTTT
NA	many	TRBJ1-6	TRBV5-5	CATNRDPESPLHF	TGTGCCACAAATAGGGATCCTGAATCACCCCTCCACTTT
TRBD1	NA	TRBJ2-2	TRBV6-1	CATGQDTGELFF	TGTGCCACGGGACAGGACACCGGGGAGCTGTTTTTT
TRBD1	many	TRBJ1-5	TRBV6-1	CASSPGQGRSNQPQHF	TGTGCCAGCAGTCCTGGACAGGGCAGGTCGAATCAGCCCCAGCATTTT
NA	many	TRBJ1-2	TRBV5-1	CASSLEIQGYGYTF	TGTGCCAGCAGCTTGGAAATTCAGGGCTATGGCTACACCTTC
TRBD1	many	TRBJ1-5	TRBV28	CASSSGYNRGQPQHF	TGTGCCAGCAGTTCCGGGTATAACAGGGGGCAGCCCCAGCATTTT
NA	many	TRBJ2-7	TRBV10-3	CAIGTGTYEQYF	TGTGCCATCGGAACAGGAACCTACGAGCAGTACTTC
TRBD1	few	TRBJ1-3	TRBV4-1	CASSQGQGLGNTLYF	TGCGCCAGCAGCCAAGGACAGGGCCTGGGAAACACCTTATATTTT
TRBD1	many	TRBJ1-1	TRBV7-2	CASNTGVTEAFF	TGTGCCAGCAACACAGGGGTAACTGAAGCTTTCTTT
NA	NA	TRBJ1-5	TRBV19	CASSIQGPQPQHF	TGTGCCAGTAGTATTCAGGGTCCTCAGCCCCAGCATTTT
TRBD1	NA	TRBJ1-1	TRBV5-1	CASSFWTGDSEAFF	TGCGCCAGCAGCTTCTGGACAGGAGATTCTGAAGCTTTCTTT
NA	many	TRBJ1-1	TRBV20-1	CSARGFGGGWGTEAFF	TGCAGTGCTAGAGGATTCGGGGGCGGGTGGGGCACTGAAGCTTTCTTT
NA	many	TRBJ2-1	TRBV6-1	CASSTGGVSYNEQFF	TGTGCCAGCAGTACCGGGGGAGTCTCCTACAATGAGCAGTTCTTC
NA	many	TRBJ1-5	TRBV4-1	CASSQGPEQPQHF	TGTGCCAGCAGCCAAGGCCCGGAACAGCCCCAGCATTTT
NA	many	TRBJ2-7	TRBV2	CASSEALLAYEQYF	TGTGCCAGCAGTGAAGCGCTGCTAGCCTACGAGCAGTACTTC
NA	many	TRBJ1-2	TRBV18	CASSPLRSHRSYGYTF	TGTGCCAGCTCACCACTTCGTTCGCATCGGAGCTATGGCTACACCTTC
NA	NA	TRBJ2-7	TRBV18	CASSPQPVPVNSYEQYF	TGTGCCAGCTCACCACAGCCGGTACCTGTTAACTCCTACGAGCAGTACTTC
TRBD2	many	TRBJ2-2	TRBV2	CASGLAGNTGELFF	TGTGCCAGCGGACTAGCGGGGAACACCGGGGAGCTGTTTTTT
NA	many	TRBJ2-3	TRBV5-1	CASRSGSTDTQYF	TGCGCCAGCAGATCCGGGAGCACAGATACGCAGTATTTT
TRBD1	many	TRBJ1-1	TRBV3-1	CASSHQGRGLGTEAFF	TGTGCCAGCAGCCACCAGGGCAGGGGGCTTGGCACTGAAGCTTTCTTT
NA	many	TRBJ1-1	TRBV2	CASSSYGKGTEAFF	TGTGCCAGCAGTAGTTATGGGAAAGGAACTGAAGCTTTCTTT
TRBD1	many	TRBJ1-1	TRBV9	CASSQEGAGRMAFF	TGTGCCAGCAGCCAGGAGGGGGCAGGGCGGATGGCTTTCTTT
TRBD2	many	TRBJ2-7	TRBV7-2	CASSSRTSGGYEQYF	TGTGCCAGCAGCTCCCGGACTAGCGGGGGTTACGAGCAGTACTTC
NA	many	TRBJ1-1	TRBV20-1	CSARVNRNTEAFF	TGCAGTGCTAGAGTCAACAGGAACACTGAAGCTTTCTTT
TRBD2	NA	TRBJ2-5	TRBV14	CASSHGKRGPPETQYF	TGTGCCAGCAGCCATGGAAAGCGGGGGCCCCCCGAGACCCAGTACTTC
TRBD1	NA	TRBJ1-5	TRBV12-3/TRBV12-4	CASRGTGGTDQPQHF	TGTGCCAGCAGGGGGACAGGGGGAACGGATCAGCCCCAGCATTTT
TRBD1	many	TRBJ2-1	TRBV5-4	CASSLQGMVNEQFF	TGTGCCAGCAGCTTACAGGGGATGGTGAATGAGCAGTTCTTC
NA	many	TRBJ1-1	TRBV11-1	CASSRVGTGPTEAFF	TGTGCCAGCAGCCGGGTTGGCACAGGGCCCACTGAAGCTTTCTTT
TRBD1	NA	TRBJ1-2	TRBV20-1	CSAPGQGGYGYTF	TGCAGTGCCCCGGGACAGGGGGGGTATGGCTACACCTTC
NA	many	TRBJ2-3	TRBV5-5	CASSGHGSTDTQYF	TGTGCCAGCAGCGGCCACGGTTCCACAGATACGCAGTATTTT